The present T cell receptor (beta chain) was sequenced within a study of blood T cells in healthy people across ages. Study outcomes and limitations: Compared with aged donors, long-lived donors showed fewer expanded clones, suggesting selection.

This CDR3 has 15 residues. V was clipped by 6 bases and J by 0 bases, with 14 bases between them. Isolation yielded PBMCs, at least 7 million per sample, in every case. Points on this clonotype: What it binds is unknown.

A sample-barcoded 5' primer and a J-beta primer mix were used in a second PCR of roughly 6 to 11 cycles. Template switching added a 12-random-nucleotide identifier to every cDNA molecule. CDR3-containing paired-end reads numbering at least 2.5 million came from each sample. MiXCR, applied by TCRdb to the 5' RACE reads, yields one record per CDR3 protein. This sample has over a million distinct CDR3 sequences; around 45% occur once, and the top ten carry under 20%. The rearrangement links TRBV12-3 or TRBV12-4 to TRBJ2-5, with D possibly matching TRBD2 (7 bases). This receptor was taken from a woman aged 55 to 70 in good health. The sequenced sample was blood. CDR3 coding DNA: TGTGCCAGCAGCCGAGGGGGGGGAAACCAAGAGACCCAGTACTTC. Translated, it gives CASSRGGGNQETQYF.